This TCR beta chain was identified in a study of blood T cell repertoires in COVID-19. The overall study: T cells, B-cell-depleted T cells, or PBMCs supplied cDNA or gDNA.

In the original analysis: The authors estimated nucleated cell counts from reference gene primer amplification. Only in-frame clones appear in the TCRdb table, and some are missing; sequencing was by immunoSEQ multiplex PCR. V, J and clone size reflect that table, while D and trimming were determined from the DNA. The sample lists hundreds of thousands of clones, around 86% occurring once. Concerning this clone: This sample also contains other DNA sequences that code for the same CDR3.

The CDR3 covers 15 residues. Looked up from germline, CDR1 is SGHTA and CDR2 is FQGNSA. V gave up 0 bases and J gave up 5 bases, with 13 bases separating them. Recruitment covered 25 or so US areas and drew participants whose ages spanned about 18 to 100 years. The chain links TRBV7-2 to TRBJ1-1; possibly TRBD1 for D (6 bases). The receptor comes from a woman in her fifties or sixties who had recovered from COVID-19. Specimen: PBMCs or T cells enriched from blood (not recorded which). For the CDR3, the DNA is TGTGCCAGCAGCTTAGCGCGGGGGGGCTCGACTGAAGCTTTCTTT. As protein: CASSLARGGSTEAFF. Together with reference TRBV7-2 and TRBJ1-1, the CDR3 gives the full variable domain: GAGVSQSPSNKVTEKGKDVELRCDPISGHTALYWYRQSLGQGLEFLIYFQGNSAPDKSGLPSDRFSAERTGGSVSTLTIQRTQQEDSAVYLCASSLARGGSTEAFFGQGTRLTVV.